This is a list of T cell receptor beta chains from one sample in a study of beta chain features in type 1 diabetes. Produced via immunoSEQ multiplex PCR; TCRdb's table is partial and in-frame only. The table lists hundreds of thousands of clones, 15% of them singletons. The sample taken for sequencing was naive CD4+ T cells from blood. All receptors come from a man between 18 and 35 years old with type 1 diabetes. The CDR3 runs from the conserved cysteine through the conserved F or W. The order of the fields is CDR3 protein, J gene, V gene.

CSARQTPNTGELFF	TRBJ2-2	TRBV29-1
CSASAGFYEQYF	NA	TRBV29-1
CASSGPGQGTGELFF	TRBJ2-2	TRBV5-4
CSVQEAFF	TRBJ1-1	TRBV20-1
CASRSPGRPEAFF	TRBJ1-1	TRBV19
CASRSDRGSFNEQFF	TRBJ2-1	TRBV7-2
CASSQETSGFLPSSYNEQFF	TRBJ2-1	TRBV4-2
CAWRSYGPYNEQFF	TRBJ2-1	TRBV30
CASSLISGGSTDTQYF	TRBJ2-3	TRBV5-1
CSVLWQGSEKLFF	TRBJ1-4	TRBV29-1
CASSPSYNEQFF	TRBJ2-1	TRBV11-1
CASSVGLAGGFANTGELFF	TRBJ2-2	TRBV9
CASSTGQGRQFF	TRBJ2-1	TRBV28
CASSLMSLHTGRDTEAFF	TRBJ1-1	TRBV7-9
CASGLDSTYGYTF	TRBJ1-2	TRBV12-5
CASSLVADYNSPLHF	TRBJ1-6	TRBV7-8
CAWRPLAGGYNEQFF	TRBJ2-1	TRBV30
CASSRLAGAYNEQFF	TRBJ2-1	TRBV5-1
CASSFSTAYEQYF	TRBJ2-7	TRBV13
CASRDRQETQYF	TRBJ2-5	TRBV2
CASSWGGTGKKTQYF	TRBJ2-5	TRBV5-4
CASRETGQTYEQYF	TRBJ2-7	TRBV28
CASSLYAAGGETQYF	TRBJ2-5	TRBV27